This TCR beta chain was observed in a study of blood T cell repertoires in COVID-19. Data came from immunoSEQ multiplex PCR; TCRdb stores just in-frame clones and leaves some out. The sample holds around 300,000 clones; about 90% are singletons and the top ten take 2% to 3%. Germline V gene lookup returns CDR1 MNHEY and CDR2 SVGAGI. The V and J ends lost 0 bases and 4 bases respectively, with 12 bases between them. There are 15 residues in the CDR3. The specimen sequenced was peripheral blood. The sequence derives from a man between 18 and 35 years old with active or convalescent COVID-19. The chain joins TRBV6-5 to TRBJ1-1; D possibly corresponds to TRBD1 (5 bases). In nucleotides, the CDR3 is TGTGCCAGCAGTTACTCGACGGGGGTAGGCACTGAAGCTTTCTTT. Its translation: CASSYSTGVGTEAFF.